This record covers a single T cell receptor (beta chain). Losses at the gene ends were 3 bases for V and 2 bases for J; bases not matched to a gene: 7. The CDR3 is made up of 16 amino acids. CDR1 and CDR2 from the germline V gene are SGHAT and FQNNGV. Here immunoSEQ multiplex PCR was the method, and the copy in TCRdb shows in-frame clones only, minus some. The repertoire consists of tens of thousands of clones, with approximately 93% occurring once and the leading ten covering over 1.3%. This sample stems from a study of control samples from healthy donors and cancer patients. Material: blood. The chain recombines TRBV11-2 with TRBJ1-3, with 7 bases fitting TRBD1. The receptor was derived from a woman between 25 and 40 years old in good health. The CDR3 nucleotides read TGTGCCAGCAGCTTTGGCCAACAGGGGACTGGAAACACCATATATTTT. Residues: CASSFGQQGTGNTIYF.